The 3 T cell receptor beta chains presented below share a single source sample, sequenced in a study of CD8+CD57+ T cells in acquired aplastic anemia. CDR3 and TCR beta VDJ profiling relied on genomic DNA as the template. TCRdb recomputed calls from the reads with MiXCR, one row per CDR3 protein. This table holds over 150,000 distinct CDR3 sequences, around 40% found once. Sequenced sample: sorted CD4+, CD8+, or CD8+CD57+ T cells (not recorded which) from PBMCs. The receptors here all came from a human donor in good health.

The rearrangement uses TRBV3-1 and TRBJ2-3; 12 nucleotides align to TRBD2. Germline-derived CDR1 and CDR2 are LGHDT and YNNKEL (reference sequence). Germline trimming cut 4 bases from V and 2 bases from J; bases unmatched to any gene: 7. The CDR3 is 17 amino acids. The CDR3: CASSLPTSGRTTDTQYF. The CDR3 nucleotides read TGTGCCAGCAGCCTACCGACTAGCGGGAGAACCACAGATACGCAGTATTTT.

This clonotype was found a few times. This chain connects TRBV18 to TRBJ1-2, with 8 bases lining up with TRBD1. Germline V gene sequence: CDR1 KGHSH, CDR2 LQKENI. The junction had 3 bases not matched to a gene; V was cut back by 5 bases and J by 7 bases. This CDR3 has 12 residues. CDR3 sequence: CASSAGQGGYTF. The CDR3 DNA is TGTGCCAGCTCAGCCGGACAGGGTGGCTACACCTTC.

This clonotype was observed at least ten times. The gene calls are TRBV3-1 and TRBJ2-7, with D tentatively TRBD1 or TRBD2 (6 bases each). This CDR3 has 14 amino acids. Germline CDR1 LGHDT, CDR2 YNNKEL (reference sequence). V was trimmed by 5 bases and J by 5 bases, leaving 16 bases between them. In nucleotides, the CDR3 is TGTGCCAGCAGCGCCGGACCGGGGGCTGACGAGCAGTACTTC. The encoded protein is CASSAGPGADEQYF.